Each of the 8 T cell receptor beta chains below was sequenced from the same sample in a study of T cells after posttransplantation cyclophosphamide. Cyclophosphamide on days +3 and +4 followed busulfan-fludarabine conditioning and a marrow graft. The repertoire was sequenced with immunoSEQ multiplex PCR; TCRdb's copy has only in-frame clones and lacks some. The sample carries 6,000 to 8,500 clones, roughly nine tenths recorded once. The source was PBMCs, collected roughly 190 weeks after allogeneic stem cell transplant with posttransplant cyclophosphamide. The source of these receptors is a female patient between 50 and 59 years old who received an allogeneic stem cell transplant from a related donor, was CMV-positive, and had no GVHD. Some T cells here may be from the graft donor.

V is TRBV2 and J is TRBJ2-5; D is ambiguous. The ends were cut back, 0 bases at V and 1 base at J, with 15 bases in the middle. The CDR3 runs to 17 residues. Germline CDR1 and CDR2: SNHLY and FYNNEI. DNA for the CDR3: TGTGCCAGCAGTGAAGCCGAGGTTGGCACCCCCCAAGAGACCCAGTACTTC. Amino acids: CASSEAEVGTPQETQYF. Drawing the rest from reference TRBV2 and TRBJ2-5, the complete variable domain is EPEVTQTPSHQVTQMGQEVILRCVPISNHLYFYWYRQILGQKVEFLVSFYNNEISEKSEIFDDQFSVERPDGSNFTLKIRSTKLEDSAMYFCASSEAEVGTPQETQYFGPGTRLLVL.

The rearrangement joins TRBV28 to TRBJ2-7; weak D call: TRBD1 (7 bases). The CDR3 is made up of 14 amino acids. Germline V lookup: CDR1 MDHEN, CDR2 SYDVKM. The ends were cut back, 11 bases at V and 5 bases at J, with 22 bases in the middle. The CDR3 DNA reads TGTGCCTTACAGGGGACGGGGGCAGACCACGAGCAGTACTTC. It specifies CALQGTGADHEQYF. The entire variable domain, with the rest obtained from reference TRBV28 and TRBJ2-7, is as follows: DVKVTQSSRYLVKRTGEKVFLECVQDMDHENMFWYRQDPGLGLRLIYFSYDVKMKEKGDIPEGYSVSREKKERFSLILESASTNQTSMYLCALQGTGADHEQYFGPGTRLTVT.

The genes are TRBV19 and TRBJ2-1; D is perhaps TRBD1 (6 bases). This CDR3 comprises 16 residues. Germline V gene sequence: CDR1 LNHDA, CDR2 SQIVND (reference sequence). Deletions cut 3 bases from V and 6 bases from J, with 18 bases between. The CDR3 is CASSMRSSGEGNEQFF. In nucleotides, the CDR3 is TGTGCCAGTAGTATGAGGTCGTCAGGGGAAGGCAATGAGCAGTTCTTC.

This clone was seen only a few times. The V call is TRBV5-1, the J call TRBJ1-2; tentatively, D is TRBD1 (6 bases). There are 13 residues in the CDR3. Germline V gene sequence: CDR1 SGHRS, CDR2 YFSETQ. V dropped 4 bases and J dropped 5 bases, with 12 bases sitting between them. CDR3 residues: CASSVDSRYGYTF. CDR3 coding DNA: TGCGCCAGCAGCGTGGACAGCCGGTATGGCTACACCTTC.

The V gene is TRBV21-1, the J gene TRBJ1-5; the table assigns TRBD1, which was not confirmed against the DNA. TRBV21-1 is flagged as a pseudogene. This CDR3 is built from 16 residues. The chain's CDR3 is CASSSPGQYLDQPQHF. For the CDR3, the DNA is TGTGCCAGCAGCAGCCCAGGACAGTACCTCGATCAGCCCCAGCATTTT.

The J gene is TRBJ1-1, the V gene TRBV25-1, with unresolved D. The CDR3 extends over 11 amino acids. Trimming cost V 5 bases and J 5 bases, with 6 bases left between them. CDR1 MGHDK and CDR2 SYGVNS come from the germline V gene. CDR3 amino acids: CASSSGTEAFF. The CDR3 coding sequence is TGTGCCAGCAGTTCGGGAACTGAAGCTTTCTTT.

V is TRBV14 and J is TRBJ2-2; TRBD1 aligns across 7 bases. The CDR3 is 17 residues long. V was pared by 5 bases and J by 3 bases, with 12 bases of the junction left unmatched. From germline, CDR1 is SGHDN and CDR2 FVKESK. In nucleotides, the CDR3 is TGTGCCAGCAGCTTTGATCCCGGGACAGAGCACACCGGGGAGCTGTTTTTT. This translates into CASSFDPGTEHTGELFF.

Regarding this clone: A junction boundary mismatches the germline segment, possibly from a read error. The V and J genes are TRBV6-5 and TRBJ1-5; D unclear. The CDR3 is made up of 13 amino acids. Germline CDR1 MNHEY, CDR2 SVGAGI. The CDR3 region has the DNA TGTGCCACCAGTGGGAGGCGCAATCAGCCCCAGCATTTT. This translates into CATSGRRNQPQHF.